This is a list of T cell receptor beta chains from one sample in a study of early T cells in non-severe SARS-CoV-2 infection. Using its own MiXCR run on the 5' RACE reads, TCRdb lists one record per CDR3 protein. The sample lists 60,000 to 80,000 distinct CDR3 sequences; 9.5% to 15% were seen once. Sequencing was carried out using whole blood. Source of these receptors: an adult who was a healthcare worker with PCR-confirmed SARS-CoV-2 infection or an uninfected control (not recorded which). The CDR3 runs from the conserved cysteine through the conserved F or W. A D gene is named only where the DNA matches it firmly. A clone size is listed for some rows: how often the clone was seen (once, few, many), or a class if it is expanded.

j_call d_call clone_size v_call cdr3_aa cdr3_nt
TRBJ2-1 TRBD2 NA TRBV4-1 CASSQPIPAGAGNEQFF TGCGCCAGCAGCCAACCTATTCCAGCGGGAGCCGGCAATGAGCAGTTCTTC
TRBJ1-1 NA NA TRBV6-1 CASSLGRRAEAFF TGTGCCAGCAGCTTGGGCAGGCGGGCTGAAGCTTTCTTT
TRBJ2-3 NA NA TRBV9 CASSGRDSTDTQYF TGTGCCAGCAGCGGGCGGGACTCCACAGATACGCAGTATTTT
TRBJ1-4 NA many TRBV11-2 CASSLVGLGNEKLFF TGTGCCAGCAGCTTAGTAGGTCTGGGGAATGAAAAACTGTTTTTT
TRBJ2-3 NA few TRBV11-1 CASSTPGHIGDTQYF TGTGCCAGCAGCACACCGGGCCACATTGGAGATACGCAGTATTTT
TRBJ1-2 TRBD1 few TRBV28 CASSFSVPGQGVVRGYTF TGTGCCAGCAGTTTCTCAGTCCCGGGACAGGGGGTGGTTCGTGGCTACACCTTC
TRBJ2-5 NA NA TRBV12-3/TRBV12-4 CASSLPGGAGAQETQYF TGTGCCAGCAGTTTACCTGGCGGGGCAGGCGCCCAAGAGACCCAGTACTTC
TRBJ2-3 NA NA TRBV20-1 CSARGPGNTQYF TGCAGTGCTAGAGGGCCGGGAAATACGCAGTATTTT
TRBJ2-5 TRBD1 NA TRBV5-6 CASSKKRDSIEETQYF TGTGCCAGCAGCAAGAAACGGGACAGCATAGAGGAGACCCAGTACTTC
TRBJ1-1 TRBD1 NA TRBV18 CASSPGTGPEAFF TGTGCCAGCTCACCCGGGACAGGGCCTGAAGCTTTCTTT
TRBJ2-3 TRBD2 many TRBV5-6 CASSFTSGSQADTQYF TGTGCCAGCAGCTTCACTAGCGGGAGTCAGGCAGATACGCAGTATTTT
TRBJ2-7 NA NA TRBV20-1 CSAVPIGTTYEQYF TGCAGTGCCGTTCCGATAGGGACAACCTACGAGCAGTACTTC
TRBJ1-4 NA many TRBV28 CASSPSGREEKLFF TGTGCCAGCAGTCCCTCGGGGAGGGAAGAAAAACTGTTTTTT
TRBJ2-1 NA many TRBV5-8 CASSLLTGSSYNEQFF TGTGCCAGCAGCTTACTGACAGGAAGCTCCTACAATGAGCAGTTCTTC
TRBJ1-4 NA NA TRBV5-1 CASSRGSTNEKLFF TGCGCCAGCAGCAGAGGGTCGACTAATGAAAAACTGTTTTTT
TRBJ2-2 NA few TRBV5-4 CASSVGGRGDTGELFF TGTGCCAGCAGCGTTGGCGGCAGGGGCGACACCGGGGAGCTGTTTTTT
TRBJ2-2 NA many TRBV6-1 CASKGVWPPGELFF TGTGCCAGCAAGGGGGTTTGGCCCCCCGGGGAGCTGTTTTTT
TRBJ2-6 TRBD1 few TRBV28 CASSPHFPGATGAGANVLTF TGTGCCAGCAGTCCACACTTCCCCGGGGCCACAGGGGCTGGGGCCAACGTCCTGACTTTC
TRBJ2-1 TRBD2 many TRBV28 CASRRSGRYNEQFF TGTGCCAGCAGACGTAGCGGGCGCTACAATGAGCAGTTCTTC
TRBJ2-5 NA many TRBV2 CASSVTGETQYF TGTGCCAGCAGTGTGACCGGGGAAACCCAGTACTTC
TRBJ2-7 TRBD1 NA TRBV7-9 CASSSGTVEQYF TGTGCCAGCAGCTCCGGGACAGTCGAGCAGTACTTC
TRBJ2-2 NA many TRBV7-9 CASSLFLDARTGELFF TGTGCCAGCAGCTTGTTTCTGGACGCCCGCACCGGGGAGCTGTTTTTT
TRBJ1-5 NA NA TRBV18 CASSRAPGSSPQPQHF TGTGCCAGCTCCCGAGCACCGGGATCAAGCCCTCAGCCCCAGCATTTT
TRBJ2-5 NA NA TRBV29-1 CSAEGEGGSETQYF TGCAGCGCCGAGGGGGAAGGAGGTTCTGAGACCCAGTACTTC
TRBJ2-1 TRBD1 NA TRBV7-2 CPSSPSWDRISNEQFF TGTCCCAGCAGCCCGAGCTGGGACAGGATATCCAATGAGCAGTTCTTC
TRBJ2-7 NA many TRBV7-2 CAKRPRRLQGLLEQYF TGTGCCAAACGCCCTAGACGGCTTCAGGGCTTATTGGAGCAGTACTTC
TRBJ2-1 NA many TRBV30 CAWNLGPLRFF TGTGCCTGGAACCTAGGGCCGCTCCGGTTCTTC
TRBJ1-4 NA few TRBV12-3/TRBV12-4 CASSPAGSNNEKLFF TGTGCCAGCAGCCCCGCCGGGAGTAATAATGAAAAACTGTTTTTT
TRBJ2-1 NA few TRBV11-2 CASSLSVENGHNEQFF TGTGCCAGCAGCTTAAGTGTAGAAAATGGGCACAATGAGCAGTTCTTC
TRBJ2-7 NA NA TRBV28 CASSFGSAWEQYF TGTGCCAGCAGTTTTGGATCCGCGTGGGAGCAGTACTTC
TRBJ2-1 TRBD2 few TRBV10-3 CAISTGTSGSDEQFF TGTGCCATCAGTACGGGGACTAGCGGGAGTGATGAGCAGTTCTTC
TRBJ2-7 TRBD1 many TRBV27 CASSFRVGTGWYEQYF TGTGCCAGCAGTTTCCGGGTAGGGACAGGGTGGTACGAGCAGTACTTC
TRBJ1-1 TRBD1 few TRBV18 CASSGQGSQTEAFF TGTGCCAGCTCGGGACAGGGAAGTCAAACTGAAGCTTTCTTT
TRBJ1-5 NA many TRBV9 CASSVEWWGGGNQPQHF TGTGCCAGCAGCGTAGAATGGTGGGGAGGAGGCAATCAGCCCCAGCATTTT
TRBJ2-3 NA NA TRBV3-1 CASNQYGGRAGTDTQYF TGTGCCAGCAACCAATACGGTGGAAGGGCCGGGACAGATACGCAGTATTTT
TRBJ2-7 NA NA TRBV28 CASSSMSGYSYEQYF TGTGCCAGCAGCTCAATGAGCGGGTATTCCTACGAGCAGTACTTC
TRBJ2-7 TRBD1 few TRBV29-1 CSVGLVAGGSYEQYF TGCAGCGTTGGACTGGTGGCAGGGGGCTCCTACGAGCAGTACTTC
TRBJ1-2 NA NA TRBV20-1 CSASDYGYTF TGCAGTGCATCAGACTATGGCTACACCTTC
TRBJ1-1 TRBD1 many TRBV7-9 CASSLALTWDREMGEAFF TGTGCCAGCAGCTTAGCTCTCACGTGGGACAGGGAAATGGGAGAAGCTTTCTTT
TRBJ1-3 TRBD1 few TRBV18 CASSPDRGLGNTIYF TGTGCCAGCTCACCAGACAGGGGGCTTGGAAACACCATATATTTT
TRBJ1-1 NA few TRBV20-1 CSARDLGSMNTEAFF TGCAGTGCTAGAGATCTGGGCAGCATGAACACTGAAGCTTTCTTT
TRBJ2-5 NA NA TRBV20-1 CSAASSGETQYF TGCAGTGCTGCTAGTTCCGGGGAGACCCAGTACTTC
TRBJ2-3 TRBD2 few TRBV20-1 CSARDRKLAATDTQYF TGCAGTGCTAGAGATAGGAAACTAGCGGCCACAGATACGCAGTATTTT
TRBJ1-2 NA few TRBV19 CASSNLNIGRGYTF TGTGCCAGTAGTAATTTAAACATAGGACGTGGCTACACCTTC
TRBJ1-2 NA few TRBV12-2 CASRPDWGRPNGYTF TGTGCAAGTCGCCCAGATTGGGGGCGTCCTAATGGCTACACCTTC
TRBJ2-1 TRBD2 many TRBV29-1 CSVSSGNHNEQFF TGCAGCGTCTCTAGCGGGAACCACAATGAGCAGTTCTTC
TRBJ2-2 NA many TRBV28 CASGNQGTGELFF TGTGCCAGCGGGAATCAGGGCACCGGGGAGCTGTTTTTT